Listed below are T cell receptor beta chains from one sample, sequenced in a study of T cells in tumors after PD-1 blockade. Produced via immunoSEQ multiplex PCR; TCRdb's table is partial and in-frame only. The table records roughly 48,000 clones, about 85% of them present only once. This specimen consisted of PBMCs, obtained before anti-PD-1 treatment. All receptors derive from a human donor with basal cell carcinoma. CDR3s include the opening cysteine and the closing phenylalanine or tryptophan. Fields, in order: V gene, D gene, clone size, J gene, CDR3 protein, CDR3 DNA. The D gene is left open where the match is weak. Size is omitted from some rows. Given values are once, few, many or a class for expanded clones.

>TRBV9|TRBD2|NA|TRBJ2-3
CASSVATRAGGSDTQYF
TGTGCCAGCAGCGTAGCTACAAGAGCGGGGGGATCGGATACGCAGTATTTT
>TRBV10-3|NA|NA|TRBJ2-5
CAISESNGAGMDQETQYF
TGTGCCATCAGTGAGTCGAATGGGGCAGGGATGGACCAAGAGACCCAGTACTTC
>TRBV15|TRBD1|NA|TRBJ2-2
CATSDRGNGELFF
TGTGCCACCTCGGACAGGGGAAACGGGGAGCTGTTTTTT
>TRBV3-1/TRBV3-2|TRBD2|NA|TRBJ2-3
CASSQGWRLAGGISTDTQYF
TGTGCCAGCAGCCAAGGGTGGCGACTAGCGGGGGGAATAAGCACAGATACGCAGTATTTT
>TRBV19|NA|NA|TRBJ2-1
CASSLGFRGDNEQFF
TGTGCCAGTAGCCTTGGATTCAGGGGAGACAATGAGCAGTTCTTC
>TRBV7-8|TRBD2|NA|TRBJ2-3
CASSTRLAGGGGTDTQYF
TGTGCCAGCAGCACCCGACTAGCGGGGGGAGGGGGCACAGATACGCAGTATTTT
>TRBV21-1|NA|NA|TRBJ2-4
CASSTFPAKRGYF
TGTGCCAGCAGCACTTTCCCGGCCAAAAGGGGTTACTTC
>TRBV4-2|TRBD1|NA|TRBJ2-2
CASSQGGTGGSGELFF
TGTGCCAGCAGCCAGGGAGGGACAGGGGGCTCCGGGGAGCTGTTTTTT
>TRBV6-4|NA|NA|TRBJ2-3
CASSDRETDTQYF
TGTGCCAGCAGTGACAGGGAAACAGATACGCAGTATTTT
>TRBV13|NA|NA|TRBJ2-5
CASSFPGRETQYF
TGTGCCAGCAGCTTTCCAGGGAGGGAGACCCAGTACTTC
>TRBV4-2|TRBD1|NA|TRBJ1-1
CASSQDRRGQGVTEAFF
TGTGCCAGCAGCCAAGATAGGAGAGGACAGGGTGTTACTGAAGCTTTCTTT
>TRBV6-5|NA|once|TRBJ1-3
CASTRTAGSGNTIYF
TGTGCCAGCACCAGGACCGCAGGGTCTGGAAACACCATATATTTT
>TRBV18|NA|few|TRBJ2-5
CASSPLGGETQYF
TGTGCCAGCTCTCCCCTGGGGGGAGAGACCCAGTACTTC
>TRBV30|NA|NA|TRBJ2-6
CAWSVVSGANVLTF
TGTGCCTGGAGTGTAGTCTCTGGGGCCAACGTCCTGACTTTC
>TRBV3-1/TRBV3-2|NA|NA|TRBJ2-1
CASSVQGGYNEQFF
TGTGCCAGCAGCGTCCAAGGAGGCTACAATGAGCAGTTCTTC
>TRBV6-1|NA|NA|TRBJ1-3
CASSEGESGNTIYF
TGTGCCAGCAGTGAAGGGGAGTCTGGAAACACCATATATTTT
>TRBV3-1/TRBV3-2|NA|once|TRBJ1-5
CASSHSRGRGQPQHF
TGTGCCAGCAGCCATTCCCGGGGGCGAGGTCAGCCCCAGCATTTT
>TRBV11-3|NA|NA|TRBJ1-1
CASSYGGNTEAFF
TGTGCCAGCAGTTACGGGGGAAACACTGAAGCTTTCTTT